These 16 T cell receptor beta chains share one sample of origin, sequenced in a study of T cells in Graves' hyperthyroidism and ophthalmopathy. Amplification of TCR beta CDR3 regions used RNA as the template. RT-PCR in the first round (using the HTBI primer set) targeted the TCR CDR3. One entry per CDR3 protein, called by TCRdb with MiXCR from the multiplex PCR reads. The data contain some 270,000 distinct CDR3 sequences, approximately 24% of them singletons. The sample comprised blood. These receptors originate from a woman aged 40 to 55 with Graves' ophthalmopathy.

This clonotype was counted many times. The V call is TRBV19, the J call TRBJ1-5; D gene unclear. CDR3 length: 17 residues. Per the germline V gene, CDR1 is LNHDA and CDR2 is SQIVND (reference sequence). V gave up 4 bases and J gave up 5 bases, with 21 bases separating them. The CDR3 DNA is TGTGCCAGTAGTAGGAGGGCAGGAGTGGGGTTTGATCAGCCCCAGCATTTT. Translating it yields CASSRRAGVGFDQPQHF.

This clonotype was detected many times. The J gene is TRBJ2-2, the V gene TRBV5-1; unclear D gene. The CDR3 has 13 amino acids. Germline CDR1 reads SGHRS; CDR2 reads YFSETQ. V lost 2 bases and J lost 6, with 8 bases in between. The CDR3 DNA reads TGCGCCAGCAGCTTTTTAGAGGCCGGGGAGCTGTTTTTT. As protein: CASSFLEAGELFF.

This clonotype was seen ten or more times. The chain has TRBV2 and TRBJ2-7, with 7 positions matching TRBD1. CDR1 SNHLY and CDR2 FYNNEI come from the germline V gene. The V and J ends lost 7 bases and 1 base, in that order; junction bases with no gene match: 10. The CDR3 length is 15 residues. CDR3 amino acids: CASKLPMTGSYEQYF. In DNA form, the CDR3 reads TGTGCCAGCAAGCTGCCGATGACAGGGTCCTACGAGCAGTACTTC.

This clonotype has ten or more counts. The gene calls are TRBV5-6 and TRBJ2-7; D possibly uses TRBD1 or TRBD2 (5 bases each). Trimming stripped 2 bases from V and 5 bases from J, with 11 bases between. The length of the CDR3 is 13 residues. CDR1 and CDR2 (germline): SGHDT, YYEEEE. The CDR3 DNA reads TGTGCCAGCAGCTTTGGGGGTTCCAACGAGCAGTACTTC. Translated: CASSFGGSNEQYF.

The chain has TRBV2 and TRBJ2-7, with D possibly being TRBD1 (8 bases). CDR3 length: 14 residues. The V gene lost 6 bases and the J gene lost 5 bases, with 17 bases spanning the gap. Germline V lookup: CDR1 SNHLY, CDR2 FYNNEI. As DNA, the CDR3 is TGTGCCAGCAGCCTGTGGACAGGGAGGGACGAGCAGTACTTC. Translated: CASSLWTGRDEQYF. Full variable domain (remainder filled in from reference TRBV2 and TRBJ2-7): EPEVTQTPSHQVTQMGQEVILRCVPISNHLYFYWYRQILGQKVEFLVSFYNNEISEKSEIFDDQFSVERPDGSNFTLKIRSTKLEDSAMYFCASSLWTGRDEQYFGPGTRLTVT.

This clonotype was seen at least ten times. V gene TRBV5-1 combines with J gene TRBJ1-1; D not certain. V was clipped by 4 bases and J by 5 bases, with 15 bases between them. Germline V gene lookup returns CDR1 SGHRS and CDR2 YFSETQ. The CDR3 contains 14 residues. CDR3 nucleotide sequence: TGCGCCAGCAGCACCTCGCCCCAGTCGACTGAAGCTTTCTTT. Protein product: CASSTSPQSTEAFF.

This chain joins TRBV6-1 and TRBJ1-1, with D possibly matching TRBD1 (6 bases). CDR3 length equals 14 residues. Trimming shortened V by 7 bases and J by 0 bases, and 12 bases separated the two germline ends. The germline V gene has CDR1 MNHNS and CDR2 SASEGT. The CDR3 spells CASTADSMNTEAFF. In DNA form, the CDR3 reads TGTGCCAGCACTGCGGACAGTATGAACACTGAAGCTTTCTTT.

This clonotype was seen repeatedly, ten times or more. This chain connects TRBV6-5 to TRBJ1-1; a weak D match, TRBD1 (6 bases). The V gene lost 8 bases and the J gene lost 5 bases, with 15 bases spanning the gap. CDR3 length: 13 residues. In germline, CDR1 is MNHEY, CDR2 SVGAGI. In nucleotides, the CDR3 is TGTGCCAGCTCCCTGGGGGCCCAGACTGAAGCTTTCTTT. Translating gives CASSLGAQTEAFF.

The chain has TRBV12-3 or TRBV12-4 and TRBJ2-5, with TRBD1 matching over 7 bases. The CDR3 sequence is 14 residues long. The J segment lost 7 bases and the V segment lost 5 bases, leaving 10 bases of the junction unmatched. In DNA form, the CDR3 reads TGTGCCAGCAGTAGACAGGGTCTTGCGGGGACCCAGTACTTC. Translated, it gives CASSRQGLAGTQYF.

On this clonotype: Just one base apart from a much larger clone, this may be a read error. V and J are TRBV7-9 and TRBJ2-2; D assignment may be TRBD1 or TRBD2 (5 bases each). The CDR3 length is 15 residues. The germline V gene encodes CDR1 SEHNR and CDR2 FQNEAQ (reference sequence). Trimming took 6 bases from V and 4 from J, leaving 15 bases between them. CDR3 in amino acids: CASRTGTAITGELFF. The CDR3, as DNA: TGTGCCAGCAGAACCGGGACGGCGATCACCGGGGAGCTGTTTTTT.

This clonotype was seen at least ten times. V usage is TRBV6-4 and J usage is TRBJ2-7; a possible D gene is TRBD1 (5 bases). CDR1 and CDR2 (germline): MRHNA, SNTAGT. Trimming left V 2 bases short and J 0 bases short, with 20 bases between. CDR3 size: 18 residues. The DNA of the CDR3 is TGTGCCAGCAGTGACCCAGGGAAGACCGAGCGAGTCTCCTACGAGCAGTACTTC. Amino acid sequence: CASSDPGKTERVSYEQYF.

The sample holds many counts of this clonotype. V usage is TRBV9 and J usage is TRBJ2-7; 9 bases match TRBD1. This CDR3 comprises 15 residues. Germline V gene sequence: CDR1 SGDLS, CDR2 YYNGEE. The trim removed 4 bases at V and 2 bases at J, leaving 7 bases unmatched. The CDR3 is CASSFSDRGPYEQYF. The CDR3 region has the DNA TGTGCCAGCAGCTTCTCGGACAGGGGCCCCTACGAGCAGTACTTC.

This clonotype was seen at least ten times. CDR3 DNA sequence: TGTGCCAGCAGCCAAGATCTGGGACGGCTCTACGAGCAGTACTTC. Its protein is CASSQDLGRLYEQYF. V gene TRBV3-1 combines with J gene TRBJ2-7, with D perhaps TRBD1 or TRBD2 (5 bases each). Looked up from germline, CDR1 is LGHDT and CDR2 is YNNKEL (reference sequence). The CDR3 contains 15 residues. V was shortened by 0 bases and J by 3 bases, with 12 bases between the two germline ends.

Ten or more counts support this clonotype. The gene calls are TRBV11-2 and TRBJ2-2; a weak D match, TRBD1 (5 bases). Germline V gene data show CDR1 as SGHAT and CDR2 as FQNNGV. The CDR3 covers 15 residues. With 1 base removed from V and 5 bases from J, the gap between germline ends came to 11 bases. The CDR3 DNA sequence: TGTGCCAGCAGCTTAGTTTGGCAGGGAACCGGGGAGCTGTTTTTT. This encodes CASSLVWQGTGELFF.

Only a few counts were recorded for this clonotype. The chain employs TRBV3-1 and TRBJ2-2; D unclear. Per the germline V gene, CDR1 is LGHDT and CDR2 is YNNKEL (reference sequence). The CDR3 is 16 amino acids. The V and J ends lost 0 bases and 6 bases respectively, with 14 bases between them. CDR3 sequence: CASSQELPGRAGELFF. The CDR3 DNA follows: TGTGCCAGCAGCCAAGAACTCCCCGGAAGGGCCGGGGAGCTGTTTTTT.

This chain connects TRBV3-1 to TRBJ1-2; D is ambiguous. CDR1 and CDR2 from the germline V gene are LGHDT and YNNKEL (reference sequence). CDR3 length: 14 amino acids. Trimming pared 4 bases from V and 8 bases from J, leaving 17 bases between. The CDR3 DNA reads TGTGCCAGCAGCCCTCTCTCGAATTCCGGGGGCTACACCTTC. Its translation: CASSPLSNSGGYTF.